One T cell receptor beta chain is described in this entry. Its matching antigen is unknown. The sample belongs to a study of TIL therapy for anti-PD-1-resistant metastatic lung cancer. The CDR3 is made up of 15 amino acids. The germline V gene has CDR1 SEHNR and CDR2 FQNEAQ (reference sequence). V lost 4 bases and J lost 5; bases outside the gene matches: 5. Sequencing used immunoSEQ v3. Sequencing used immunoSEQ multiplex PCR; TCRdb keeps in-frame clones, though not all of them. The sample gives more than 9,000 clones, roughly 60% of which show up once; around 7.4% is in the top ten. Findings and limits, study-wide: The cohort had more treatment-naive, never-smoker and oncogene-addicted patients than typical.

Time point described: pre-treatment sample, taken before nivolumab and TIL therapy. Tumor tissue came from excised metastases, mostly pleural nodules or supraclavicular lymph nodes. Sequences were derived from tumor tissue, sampled at baseline. This TCR came from a person aged 30 to 80 with non-small cell lung cancer. This chain joins TRBV7-9 and TRBJ2-1; TRBD2 aligns across 10 bases. The CDR3 loop reads CASSSEAGGHNEQFF. The CDR3 DNA reads as TGTGCCAGCAGCTCAGAAGCGGGAGGGCACAATGAGCAGTTCTTC.